The 27 T cell receptor beta chains below come from one sample, sequenced in a study of Graves' ophthalmopathy and Graves' hyperthyroidism. Transcripts of RNA were the source for amplifying TCR beta CDR3 regions. Second-round multiplex PCR followed a first-round RT-PCR using HTBI primers. TCRdb re-called the multiplex PCR reads through MiXCR, storing one row per CDR3 protein. The sample holds about 240,000 distinct CDR3 sequences; around 45% are singletons and the top ten take approximately 44%. The sample consisted of peripheral blood. Receptors originate from an adult man with Graves' ophthalmopathy.

In this sample, this clonotype turned up once. The chain couples TRBV6-1 to TRBJ2-2; possible D gene TRBD1, 5 bases. This CDR3 has 14 amino acids. Deletions cut 5 bases from V and 6 bases from J, with 13 bases between. Germline-derived CDR1 and CDR2 are MNHNS and SASEGT. As DNA, the CDR3 is TGTGCCAGCAGTTACGGCAGGGCGCCCGGGGAGCTGTTTTTT. Translation gives CASSYGRAPGELFF.

This chain uses TRBV7-9 with TRBJ2-7; a possible D gene is TRBD1 (6 bases). Germline values: CDR1 SEHNR, CDR2 FQNEAQ (reference sequence). The V and J ends lost 2 bases and 0 bases respectively, with 11 bases between them. This CDR3 comprises 15 residues. In DNA form, the CDR3 reads TGTGCCAGCAGCTTAATAAGGGGGACCTCCTACGAGCAGTACTTC. Translated: CASSLIRGTSYEQYF.

V usage is TRBV5-8 and J usage is TRBJ2-6; D assignment may be TRBD1 or TRBD2 (7 bases each). V lost 5 bases and J 3 bases, leaving 12 bases between the germline ends. This CDR3 has 15 residues. Germline-derived CDR1 and CDR2 are SGHTS and YDEGEE. CDR3 nucleotides: TGTGCCAGCAGTCTCAGGGGGGGTGGGGCCAACGTCCTGACTTTC. It specifies CASSLRGGGANVLTF.

The chain joins TRBV9 to TRBJ1-6; 9 bases are shared with TRBD1. CDR3 size: 16 residues. After removal of 7 bases from V and 8 bases from J, the junction contained 13 bases not matched to a gene. CDR1 SGDLS and CDR2 YYNGEE come from the germline V gene. The CDR3 is CASSAKLGQGDSPLHF. The CDR3 coding sequence is TGTGCCAGCTCAGCGAAACTGGGACAGGGAGATTCACCCCTCCACTTT.

The chain couples TRBV29-1 to TRBJ1-1; 7 bases match TRBD1. This CDR3 region has 11 residues. From germline, CDR1 is SQVTM and CDR2 ANQGSEA. The CDR3 DNA follows: TGCAGTGCTAGACAGACAGGGGAAGCTTTCTTT. Translated: CSARQTGEAFF.

This rearrangement joins TRBV20-1 to TRBJ1-3, with 10 bases fitting TRBD1. The germline gives CDR1 DFQATT, CDR2 SNEGSKA (reference sequence). V lost 3 bases to trimming and J lost 7 bases; unmatched junction nucleotides: 6. The CDR3 has 14 residues. The CDR3 loop is CSAREDRGGNTIYF. The CDR3 coding sequence is TGCAGTGCTAGGGAGGACAGGGGGGGCAACACCATATATTTT.

This clonotype was counted many times. Relative to the germline gene, one junction end is altered; a read error may explain this. The V call is TRBV25-1, the J call TRBJ2-5; D call uncertain. Looked up from germline, CDR1 is MGHDK and CDR2 is SYGVNS. CDR3 length: 13 amino acids. The CDR3 protein is CASSNSYQETQYF. The CDR3 DNA follows: TGTGCCAGCAGTAACAGTTACCAGGAGACCCAGTACTTC.

This clonotype was observed many times. This rearrangement joins TRBV29-1 to TRBJ2-5, with D perhaps TRBD1 or TRBD2 (5 bases each). CDR1 and CDR2 (germline): SQVTM, ANQGSEA. CDR3 size: 13 residues. Trimming removed 3 bases from V and 3 bases from J, with 11 bases in between. The CDR3 region is CSVEGRAKETQYF. Here the CDR3 DNA reads TGCAGCGTTGAGGGACGTGCGAAAGAGACCCAGTACTTC.

This clonotype was recorded a few times. The chain carries TRBV7-2 and TRBJ2-5; 11 bases map to TRBD2. Trimming took 4 bases from V and 1 from J; bases not matched to a gene: 2. CDR3 length: 15 amino acids. Per the germline V gene, CDR1 is SGHTA and CDR2 is FQGNSA. CDR3 sequence: CASSSGLAAQETQYF. As DNA, the CDR3 is TGTGCCAGCAGCTCGGGACTAGCGGCCCAAGAGACCCAGTACTTC.

V is TRBV12-3 or TRBV12-4 and J is TRBJ2-5, with D perhaps TRBD2 (5 bases). The length of the CDR3 is 11 residues. V dropped 1 base and J dropped 9 bases, with 6 bases sitting between them. CDR3 DNA sequence: TGTGCCAGCAGTTTAGTGGAGGCCCAGTACTTC. This sequence encodes CASSLVEAQYF.

The chain links TRBV5-1 to TRBJ2-7; D call uncertain. V was pared by 0 bases and J by 0 bases, with 7 bases between. The CDR3 consists of 14 residues. Germline V CDR1 and CDR2: SGHRS, YFSETQ. CDR3 sequence: CASSLVVGSYEQYF. CDR3 in DNA: TGCGCCAGCAGCTTGGTAGTTGGCTCCTACGAGCAGTACTTC.

This clonotype was observed a single time. This chain joins TRBV2 and TRBJ1-6, with D unresolved. With 7 bases removed from V and 14 bases from J, the gap between germline ends came to 21 bases. The CDR3 totals 14 residues. Germline assignment: CDR1 SNHLY and CDR2 FYNNEI. The CDR3 protein is CASTPGLVVGTLHF. CDR3 coding DNA: TGTGCCAGCACCCCCGGGCTGGTAGTTGGTACCCTCCACTTT. Variable domain in full (rest from reference TRBV2 and TRBJ1-6): EPEVTQTPSHQVTQMGQEVILRCVPISNHLYFYWYRQILGQKVEFLVSFYNNEISEKSEIFDDQFSVERPDGSNFTLKIRSTKLEDSAMYFCASTPGLVVGTLHFGNGTRLTVT.

This clonotype was found a few times. The chain combines TRBV29-1 with TRBJ1-1; D is perhaps TRBD1 (6 bases). The CDR3 is made up of 13 amino acids. V lost 4 bases, J lost 2 bases, and 11 bases lay in between. Per germline, CDR1 SQVTM and CDR2 ANQGSEA. The CDR3 region has the DNA TGCAGCGTTGGTTTCAGGGGTAACACTGAAGCTTTCTTT. Translation gives CSVGFRGNTEAFF.

This CDR3 reads CASSLSGAGNSPLHF. The DNA for the CDR3 is TGTGCCAGCAGCTTATCTGGGGCCGGAAATTCACCCCTCCACTTT. The chain combines TRBV9 with TRBJ1-6, with a tentative D call TRBD1 (5 bases). CDR1 SGDLS and CDR2 YYNGEE come from the germline V gene. This CDR3 has 15 residues. The germline V and J ends were trimmed by 4 bases and 7 bases, with 15 bases remaining between them.

Ten or more counts support this clonotype. V usage is TRBV20-1 and J usage is TRBJ2-7; TRBD2 aligns across 13 bases. This CDR3 contains 16 residues. CDR1 and CDR2 (germline): DFQATT, SNEGSKA (reference sequence). CDR3 coding DNA: TGCAGCAGTGTGACTAGCGGGGGGCTGAGCTCCTACGAGCAGTACTTC. As protein: CSSVTSGGLSSYEQYF.

V usage is TRBV15 and J usage is TRBJ2-7; D gene ambiguous. The CDR3 loop spans 15 amino acids. Trimming removed 1 base from V and 5 bases from J, with 15 bases in between. Germline assignment: CDR1 LNHNV and CDR2 YYDKDF (reference sequence). The DNA of the CDR3 is TGTGCCACCAGCAGAGTAGGATACCAACGGGACGAGCAGTACTTC. Translation gives CATSRVGYQRDEQYF.

A remark on this clonotype: Just one base apart from a much larger clone, this may be a read error. CDR3 bases: TGTGCCAGCAACCTCCCCCGGAGGAATAATTCACCCCTCCACTTT. It is translated as CASNLPRRNNSPLHF. The chain recombines TRBV25-1 with TRBJ1-6; D unresolved. Between the trimmed V and J ends, which lost 7 bases and 5 bases, there was a span of 15 bases. This CDR3 is built from 15 residues. Germline CDR1 is MGHDK and CDR2 is SYGVNS.

In its sample, this clonotype was seen a few times. V usage is TRBV9 and J usage is TRBJ2-2; 9 bases map to TRBD1. The length of the CDR3 is 15 residues. J lost 6 bases, V lost 0 bases, and 3 bases had no gene match. Germline assignment: CDR1 SGDLS and CDR2 YYNGEE. The CDR3 is CASSVEGQGSGELFF. CDR3 nucleotides: TGTGCCAGCAGCGTAGAGGGACAGGGCTCCGGGGAGCTGTTTTTT.

This clonotype was seen only a few times. The rearrangement uses TRBV4-1 and TRBJ1-3, with 10 nucleotides matching TRBD1. Trimming took 4 bases from V and 4 from J; bases not matched to a gene: 4. This CDR3 is built from 15 residues. The germline gives CDR1 MGHRA, CDR2 YSYEKL. The chain's CDR3 is CASSLDRGRGNTIYF. The CDR3 DNA follows: TGCGCCAGCAGCCTAGACAGGGGGCGAGGAAACACCATATATTTT.

In its sample, this clonotype was seen a few times. V and J are TRBV4-1 and TRBJ1-1; D not certain. Germline V gene data show CDR1 as MGHRA and CDR2 as YSYEKL. The CDR3 spans 15 residues. Deletions cut 1 base from V and 0 bases from J, with 9 bases between. CDR3 in amino acids: CASSQGYRLNTEAFF. DNA of the CDR3: TGCGCCAGCAGCCAAGGGTACAGACTGAACACTGAAGCTTTCTTT.

Regarding this clonotype: Given the absence of the conserved phenylalanine or tryptophan at the CDR3 end, a read error is likely. The chain combines TRBV7-8 with TRBJ1-1; weak D call: TRBD1 (6 bases). Trimming left V 4 bases short and J 7 bases short, with 13 bases between. Looked up from germline, CDR1 is SGHVS and CDR2 is FQNEAQ. The CDR3 contains 13 residues. For the CDR3, the DNA is TGTGCCAGCAGCTCGGGACAAACTGATGAAGCTTTCCTT. Translating gives CASSSGQTDEAFL.

This chain links TRBV6-5 with TRBJ2-5; no definite D call. This CDR3 is built from 12 residues. With 0 bases removed from V and 3 bases from J, the gap between germline ends came to 2 bases. Germline V gene data show CDR1 as MNHEY and CDR2 as SVGAGI. The CDR3 DNA follows: TGTGCCAGCAGTTACTCGAAAGAGACCCAGTACTTC. This codes for CASSYSKETQYF.

The sample holds many counts of this clonotype. The chain has TRBV15 and TRBJ1-2, with D uncertain. Germline CDR1 reads LNHNV; CDR2 reads YYDKDF (reference sequence). Trimming stripped 4 bases from V and 6 bases from J, with 6 bases between. The CDR3 sequence is 11 residues long. The CDR3 here is CATSKMDGYTF. The CDR3 coding sequence is TGTGCCACCAGCAAGATGGATGGCTACACCTTC.

The chain couples TRBV6-5 to TRBJ2-7, with 7 bases identical to TRBD2. The germline V gene encodes CDR1 MNHEY and CDR2 SVGAGI. V was clipped by 5 bases and J by 12 bases; unmatched bases: 10. The CDR3 covers 12 residues. The CDR3 loop is CASSEAGRVRYF. CDR3 bases: TGTGCCAGCAGTGAAGCGGGGAGGGTTCGGTACTTC.

The rearrangement joins TRBV29-1 to TRBJ2-7, with TRBD1 matching over 10 bases. Germline-derived CDR1 and CDR2 are SQVTM and ANQGSEA. With V trimmed by 4 bases and J by 6 bases, 12 bases remained unmatched. This CDR3 region has 15 residues. Here the CDR3 DNA reads TGCAGCGTTGCCTCTGGGACAGGGGCCCGAGTCGAGCAGTACTTC. It is translated as CSVASGTGARVEQYF.

This chain joins TRBV7-9 and TRBJ2-7; 7 positions agree with TRBD1. The V and J ends lost 5 bases and 1 base, in that order; junction bases with no gene match: 2. The germline V gene has CDR1 SEHNR and CDR2 FQNEAQ (reference sequence). The CDR3 is 13 residues long. The CDR3 sequence: CASSATGSYEQYF. The CDR3 DNA sequence: TGTGCCAGCAGCGCGACAGGGTCCTACGAGCAGTACTTC.

The V call is TRBV10-3, the J call TRBJ1-3, with D maybe TRBD1 (6 bases). This CDR3 region has 14 residues. Trimming removed 3 bases from V and 4 bases from J, with 10 bases in between. Germline CDR1 and CDR2: ENHRY and SYGVKD. The CDR3: CAISDTTGGNTIYF. The DNA for the CDR3 is TGTGCCATCAGTGACACCACAGGGGGAAACACCATATATTTT.